These 8 T cell receptor beta chains were all obtained from the same sample, sequenced in a study of shared clonotypes between healthy human individuals. Produced via immunoSEQ multiplex PCR; TCRdb's table is partial and in-frame only. The sample has roughly 400,000 clones, about 97% seen once. The material sequenced was memory CD8+ T cells sorted from blood. Noted subset: CD45RO+ cells pooled with CCR7-negative TemRA cells. The receptor set was obtained from a man aged 30 to 39 in good health.

The chain joins TRBV19 to TRBJ1-2; D unresolved. Trimming stripped 0 bases from V and 2 bases from J, with 1 base between. Per germline, CDR1 LNHDA and CDR2 SQIVND (reference sequence). There are 12 residues in the CDR3. CDR3 coding DNA: TGTGCCAGTAGTATAGACAACTATGGCTACACCTTC. Amino acid sequence: CASSIDNYGYTF.

The chain is built from TRBV27 and TRBJ1-1; TRBD1 is a possible D gene (5 bases). Between the trimmed V and J ends, which lost 3 bases and 4 bases, there was a span of 6 bases. Germline assignment: CDR1 MNHEY and CDR2 SMNVEV (reference sequence). The CDR3 spans 12 residues. CDR3 DNA: TGTGCCAGCAGTTTCCAGGGCACTGAAGCTTTCTTT. Translated, it gives CASSFQGTEAFF.

The gene calls are TRBV19 and TRBJ2-3; 16 bases match TRBD2. Germline V gives CDR1 LNHDA, CDR2 SQIVND (reference sequence). CDR3 length equals 19 residues. V lost 5 bases, J lost 8 bases, and 16 bases stayed unmatched. The CDR3 nucleotides read TGTGCCAGTAGTTTCGGGACTAGCGGGAGGGCCCATCAAGCTGCTACGCAGTATTTT. Translation gives CASSFGTSGRAHQAATQYF.

The rearrangement links TRBV2 to TRBJ1-4; 7 bases agree with TRBD1. V was clipped by 4 bases and J by 7 bases; unmatched bases: 0. The germline V gene encodes CDR1 SNHLY and CDR2 FYNNEI. CDR3 length: 12 amino acids. In DNA form, the CDR3 reads TGTGCCAGCAGTGGACAGGGTGAAAAACTGTTTTTT. Amino acid sequence: CASSGQGEKLFF.

The chain links TRBV5-1 to TRBJ1-1; D not certain. There are 13 residues in the CDR3. In germline, CDR1 is SGHRS, CDR2 YFSETQ. Trimming removed 1 base at V and 1 base at J, with 5 bases between. The CDR3 DNA reads TGCGCCAGCAGCTTGCCCTCGAACACTGAAGCTTTCTTT. Translated: CASSLPSNTEAFF.

V is TRBV10-3 and J is TRBJ1-1, with D unresolved. The CDR3 runs 12 residues. The ends were cut back, 4 bases at V and 2 bases at J, with 5 bases in the middle. The germline V gene encodes CDR1 ENHRY and CDR2 SYGVKD. The CDR3, as DNA: TGTGCCATCAGTGGACCTAACACTGAAGCTTTCTTT. As protein: CAISGPNTEAFF.

The count of this clone is one. The V gene is TRBV4-2, the J gene TRBJ2-1; a possible D gene is TRBD1 (5 bases). Between the trimmed V and J ends, which lost 0 bases and 4 bases, there was a span of 13 bases. Germline values: CDR1 LGHNA, CDR2 YNFKEQ. This CDR3 contains 16 residues. The CDR3 DNA sequence: TGTGCCAGCAGCCAAGAAGGGGTACTTCCATACAATGAGCAGTTCTTC. Its translation is CASSQEGVLPYNEQFF.

The chain is built from TRBV2 and TRBJ2-1, with 10 bases lining up with TRBD1. Germline V CDR1 and CDR2: SNHLY, FYNNEI. The CDR3 totals 15 residues. V was clipped by 4 bases and J by 9 bases; unmatched bases: 9. CDR3 sequence (DNA): TGTGCCAGCAGTGTCCATGGACAGGGGGTTGGTGAGCAGTTCTTC. Translated: CASSVHGQGVGEQFF.